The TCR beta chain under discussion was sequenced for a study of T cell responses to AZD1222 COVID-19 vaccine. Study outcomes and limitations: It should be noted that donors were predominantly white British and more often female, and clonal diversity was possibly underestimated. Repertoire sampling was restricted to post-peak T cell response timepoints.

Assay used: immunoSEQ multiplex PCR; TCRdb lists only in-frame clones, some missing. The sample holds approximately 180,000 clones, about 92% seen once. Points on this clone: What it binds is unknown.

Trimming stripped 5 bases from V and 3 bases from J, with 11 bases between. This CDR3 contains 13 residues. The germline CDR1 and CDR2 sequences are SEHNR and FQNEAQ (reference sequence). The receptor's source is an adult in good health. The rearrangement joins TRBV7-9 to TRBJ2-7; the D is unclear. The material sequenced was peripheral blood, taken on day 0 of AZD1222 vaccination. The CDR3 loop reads CASSPGSFYEQYV. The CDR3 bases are TGTGCCAGCAGCCCCGGGTCCTTCTACGAGCAGTACGTC.